This T cell receptor (beta chain) was obtained from a study of early T cells in non-severe SARS-CoV-2 infection. Study context: Sequencing of bulk RNA from unsorted whole blood was done, without chain pairing.

The TCR library protocol attached unique molecular identifiers to the individual cDNA molecules. TCRdb processed the 5' RACE reads anew with MiXCR; each CDR3 protein has one entry. Altogether about 50,000 distinct CDR3 sequences are present, approximately 16% being singletons, with the ten largest covering about 4%. Points from the study as a whole: In VDJdb matching, anti-spike CD8 responses were favored while private and CD4 specificities went missing.

CDR3 length: 13 residues. The ends were cut back, 4 bases at V and 7 bases at J, with 11 bases in the middle. Germline CDR1 SGDLS, CDR2 YYNGEE. Comment on this clonotype: Its antigen is unknown.

This sequence was found in an adult who was a healthcare worker with PCR-confirmed SARS-CoV-2 infection or an uninfected control (not recorded which). The sample in question was whole blood, obtained at baseline. The chain joins TRBV9 to TRBJ2-2, with no clear D. CDR3 region: CASSRIPSGELFF. The CDR3 bases are TGTGCCAGCAGCCGAATCCCTAGCGGGGAGCTGTTTTTT.